The entry that follows covers one T cell receptor beta chain sequence. This sample is part of a study of blood T cell repertoires in COVID-19. About the study: Sites across the United States, Italy and Spain contributed samples from acute and convalescent COVID-19.

Source study methods: Nucleated cell counts were estimated from reference gene primer amplification. Sequencing was performed with immunoSEQ multiplex PCR; in TCRdb, only in-frame clones are kept and a portion is missing. V, J and clone size reflect that table, while D and trimming were determined from the DNA. The sample holds some 67,000 clones; roughly nine tenths are singletons and the top ten take around 20%. The germline V gene has CDR1 MNHEY and CDR2 SMNVEV (reference sequence). V lost 8 bases to trimming and J lost 1 base; unmatched junction nucleotides: 10. This CDR3 comprises 15 residues. The clonotype was recovered from a woman aged 80 or older with acute or convalescent COVID-19. Specimen: peripheral blood. V gene TRBV27 combines with J gene TRBJ1-1; 7 positions agree with TRBD1. This CDR3 reads CASQLGTAKNTEAFF. The CDR3 DNA sequence: TGTGCCAGCCAACTTGGGACAGCTAAGAACACTGAAGCTTTCTTT.